The entry below describes one TCR beta chain. CDR1 is SGHRS, CDR2 YFSETQ, per germline. The CDR3 spans 15 residues. Trimming took off 1 base at V and 2 bases at J, with 12 bases between the two ends. This specimen belongs to a study of blood T cell repertoires in COVID-19. Study background: The study drew acute and convalescent COVID-19 samples from the United States, Italy and Spain.

Participant age was roughly 18 to 89 years, and participants resided in approximately 25 US areas. Researchers sorted participants into cohorts using their self-reported clinical history. Two negative PCRs, clearance, or symptom resolution had been documented for recovered Cohort 3 donors. Profiled with immunoSEQ multiplex PCR; TCRdb holds only in-frame clones, not every one. Among about 370,000 clones listed, about nine tenths were seen once. This receptor was obtained from a woman under 40 who had recovered from COVID-19. The chain links TRBV5-1 to TRBJ2-5, with D tentatively TRBD2 (6 bases). Sequencing was carried out using PBMCs or T cells enriched from blood (not recorded which). The CDR3 DNA is TGCGCCAGCAGCTTGTACCGCGGGACGCAAGAGACCCAGTACTTC. It yields the protein CASSLYRGTQETQYF.